This entry is about one T cell receptor (beta chain). The data were taken from a study of blood T cell repertoires in COVID-19. Authors' analysis steps: Reference gene primer amplification gave nucleated cell count estimates. Clones were read by immunoSEQ multiplex PCR, and TCRdb kept only the in-frame ones, dropping some. V, J and clone size are those of that table, while D and trimming were read from the DNA. The sample records more than 150,000 clones, roughly four fifths being singletons. The CDR3 consists of 16 residues. Germline lookup yields CDR1 SGHRS and CDR2 YFSETQ. V dropped 4 bases and J dropped 2 bases, with 13 bases sitting between them.

The receptor was derived from a woman at least 80 years old with COVID-19, enrolled during active disease. Sample: peripheral blood. The gene calls are TRBV5-1 and TRBJ1-6; a possible D gene is TRBD1 (6 bases). The CDR3 DNA is TGCGCCAGCAGCAGACCGCGACAGGCCTATAATTCACCCCTCCACTTT. Amino acids: CASSRPRQAYNSPLHF.